The 4 T cell receptor beta chains given below trace back to one sample, sequenced in a study of blood T cell repertoires in COVID-19. Produced via immunoSEQ multiplex PCR; TCRdb's table is partial and in-frame only. The sample has 150,000 or so clones; around 93% are singletons. Sequencing input: peripheral blood. These receptors all come from a man aged 25-45 years with COVID-19, enrolled during active disease.

The chain links TRBV4-2 to TRBJ2-1, with 9 bases lining up with TRBD2. J gave up 6 bases and V 4 bases, and 4 bases lay outside the gene matches. The V gene's germline CDR1 is LGHNA and CDR2 YNFKEQ. The CDR3 is made up of 14 amino acids. CDR3 sequence reads: CASSLGLAGNEQFF. CDR3 nucleotide sequence: TGTGCCAGCAGCCTGGGACTAGCAGGCAATGAGCAGTTCTTC.

V is TRBV2 and J is TRBJ2-7; D is possibly TRBD1 (5 bases). CDR1 is SNHLY and CDR2 is FYNNEI in the germline V gene. The CDR3 contains 12 residues. V was cut by 6 bases and J by 3 bases, with 9 bases left in between. The CDR3 region has the DNA TGTGCCAGCAGGCTGCAGGGCTACGAGCAGTACTTC. It translates to CASRLQGYEQYF.

The chain is built from TRBV6-6 and TRBJ1-2; tentatively, D is TRBD1 (6 bases). V was pared by 11 bases and J by 4 bases, with 17 bases between. The CDR3 consists of 13 residues. Germline V gene lookup returns CDR1 MNHNY and CDR2 SVGAGI (reference sequence). In DNA form, the CDR3 reads TGTGCCGTGCGGGGGCGAGGGGTCTATGGCTACACCTTC. The encoded protein is CAVRGRGVYGYTF.

The rearrangement joins TRBV14 to TRBJ1-4; D unresolved. CDR1 SGHDN and CDR2 FVKESK come from the germline V gene. The CDR3 covers 14 residues. V lost 0 bases, J lost 4 bases, and 6 bases lay in between. The CDR3, as DNA: TGTGCCAGCAGCCAAGACCTAAATAATGAAAAACTGTTTTTT. It yields the protein CASSQDLNNEKLFF.